The present entry profiles one T cell receptor (beta chain) with its context. Its antigen is currently not known. Base quality data are lacking; no much larger clone is found one base away. This sample is part of a study of T cell repertoires in cytomegalovirus infection (dated by TCRdb to between 2018 and 2021). Regarding the complete study: The peptide stimulations were aimed at well-studied HLA-B-restricted epitopes as well as recently identified HLA-C-restricted CMV epitopes, whose presentation resists viral immunomodulation. The HLA type of each donor mattered for the analysis, because public TCR beta signatures pointed to carriage of CMV infection along with the matching HLA type.

According to the germline V gene, CDR1 reads LGHNA and CDR2 reads YSLEER. From the cysteine through the phenylalanine, the CDR3 covers 15 amino acids. Solely the CDR3 DNA is kept, with 45 bases framed from the first base. The junction shows trimming of 2 bases on V and 7 bases on J, plus 15 bases between the germline ends. The treatment or condition label for this specimen denotes: in vitro stimulation with specific CMV peptide epitopes to enrich CMV-specific T cells. TCRdb lists the instrument as Illumina HiSeq 1500. Using fastp trimming at Q25 and MiXCR clonotype assembly, TCRdb reanalyzed the public sequencing data and kept in-frame beta chains. Records with the same CDR3 protein are collapsed into one entry carrying the most frequent genes and DNA. This sample is represented by 570,000 or so distinct CDR3 sequences; 35% to 50% of them were singletons. The ten largest account for over 45% of the sample.

The investigation overall reported the following: In both this cohort and an independent 352-donor cohort, the cumulative frequency of public TCR beta family members distinguished carriers of CMV infection plus the relevant HLA type. In the ex vivo response, HLA-C-restricted CMV-specific TCR beta clonotypes were dominant, and in two of eight donors the single most frequent clonotype came from this HLA-C-restricted group.

The chain employs TRBV4-3 and TRBJ2-1; TRBD1 could be the D gene, as 5 bases match. The sequenced sample was cultured PBMCs, obtained from culture after CMV antigen stimulation. This sequence was found in a human donor in good health (CMV status not recorded). Some clones in this sample may be carry-over from other donors' samples. The DNA sequence is TGCGCCAGCAGCCAACGGCAGGGTCCAAGTAATGAGCAGTTCTTC. Translated, this gives CASSQRQGPSNEQFF.